The 24 T cell receptor beta chains listed next were all sequenced from one sample in a study of PD-1 blockade in classical Hodgkin lymphoma. Method: immunoSEQ multiplex PCR; TCRdb's copy keeps in-frame clones and lacks some. Counted here are tens of thousands of clones, roughly 80% occurring once; the ten biggest clones make up over 20%. Documented time point: cycle 4 day 1 (C4D1), after 5 to 7 weeks of nivolumab. The patients all showed relapse after autologous stem cell transplantation, while their brentuximab vedotin exposure varied. This material consisted of peripheral blood mononuclear cells (PBMCs), taken before the fourth cycle of nivolumab. Source of these receptors: a human donor with classical Hodgkin lymphoma.

The chain is built from TRBV2 and TRBJ2-2; 7 bases fit TRBD1. The CDR3 has 15 residues. Germline CDR1 SNHLY, CDR2 FYNNEI. With V trimmed by 10 bases and J by 4 bases, 12 bases remained unmatched. Here the CDR3 reads CATQGDKLLTGELFF. The DNA of the CDR3 is TGTGCCACCCAGGGGGACAAACTCCTCACCGGGGAGCTGTTTTTT.

The J gene is TRBJ2-1, the V gene TRBV4-1; maybe TRBD2 (5 bases). Trimming pared 1 base from V and 1 base from J, leaving 11 bases between. The CDR3 extends over 16 amino acids. Germline V lookup: CDR1 MGHRA, CDR2 YSYEKL. In nucleotides, the CDR3 is TGCGCCAGCAGCCAAGCTTGGACTCGATCCTACAATGAGCAGTTCTTC. Translating it yields CASSQAWTRSYNEQFF.

This chain connects TRBV6-6 to TRBJ1-3; no firm D call. Germline assignment: CDR1 MNHNY and CDR2 SVGAGI (reference sequence). CDR3 length: 16 amino acids. V was trimmed by 0 bases and J by 0 bases, leaving 9 bases between them. In nucleotides, the CDR3 is TGTGCCAGCAGTTACTCTTCGGCGTACTCTGGAAACACCATATATTTT. It translates to CASSYSSAYSGNTIYF.

This chain uses TRBV15 with TRBJ1-4; D is undetermined. In germline, CDR1 is LNHNV, CDR2 YYDKDF (reference sequence). There are 16 residues in the CDR3. Deletions cut 0 bases from V and 0 bases from J, with 8 bases between. The CDR3 here is CATSRDRHSTNEKLFF. CDR3 in DNA: TGTGCCACCAGCAGAGATCGACATTCAACTAATGAAAAACTGTTTTTT.

This rearrangement joins TRBV6-1 to TRBJ2-5; D possibly corresponds to TRBD2 (6 bases). Germline V lookup: CDR1 MNHNS, CDR2 SASEGT. Trimming removed 2 bases from V and 2 bases from J, with 15 bases in between. CDR3 length equals 16 residues. As DNA, the CDR3 is TGTGCCAGCAGTGAATGGGTCCTAGCGCAACAAGAGACCCAGTACTTC. It yields the protein CASSEWVLAQQETQYF.

The chain recombines TRBV6-5 with TRBJ2-5; TRBD2 aligns across 12 bases. Germline V gene sequence: CDR1 MNHEY, CDR2 SVGAGI. The CDR3 contains 15 residues. V shed 6 bases and J 5 bases; nucleotides not matched to a gene: 7. The CDR3 spells CASRHLAGGRETQYF. For the CDR3, the DNA is TGTGCCAGCAGGCACCTAGCGGGGGGGCGGGAGACCCAGTACTTC.

This chain connects TRBV7-9 to TRBJ2-3, with 7 positions matching TRBD2. In germline, CDR1 is SEHNR, CDR2 FQNEAQ (reference sequence). This CDR3 region has 18 residues. V shed 5 bases, J shed 5 bases, and the junction held 19 bases outside the gene matches. This CDR3 reads CASSGGVDLRVRQDTQYF. The CDR3, as DNA: TGTGCCAGCAGCGGGGGGGTGGATTTGAGGGTAAGGCAAGATACGCAGTATTTT.

The CDR3 nucleotides read TGTGCCAGCAGCACACGACTAGCGGGGGGAGATTACGAGCAGTACTTC. Protein product: CASSTRLAGGDYEQYF. The rearrangement links TRBV7-9 to TRBJ2-7, with 13 bases identical to TRBD2. CDR1 and CDR2 from the germline V gene are SEHNR and FQNEAQ (reference sequence). The CDR3 spans 16 residues. V shed 5 bases, J shed 4 bases, and the junction held 8 bases outside the gene matches.

V usage is TRBV19 and J usage is TRBJ1-5; D is uncertain. Per germline, CDR1 LNHDA and CDR2 SQIVND (reference sequence). Trimming shortened V by 5 bases and J by 7 bases, and 12 bases separated the two germline ends. This CDR3 contains 13 residues. The CDR3 nucleotides read TGTGCCAGTAGTGCCGGGGTGCGGCAGCCCCAGCATTTT. Translation gives CASSAGVRQPQHF.

This chain links TRBV10-2 with TRBJ2-3; 7 nucleotides match TRBD2. Trimming at V came to 8 bases and at J to 6 bases, leaving 11 bases not matched to a gene. Per germline, CDR1 WSHSY and CDR2 SAAADI. This CDR3 spans 14 amino acids. The CDR3 here is CASRQGPRGDTQYF. In nucleotides, the CDR3 is TGCGCCAGCCGCCAGGGACCGCGGGGGGATACGCAGTATTTT.

V and J are TRBV13 and TRBJ2-1; D is unclear. Germline values: CDR1 PRHDT, CDR2 FYEKMQ (reference sequence). Trimming left V 6 bases short and J 7 bases short, with 28 bases between. The CDR3 runs to 18 residues. In nucleotides, the CDR3 is TGTGCCAGCAGTCCTCGTACAAGGGCGGAAAGAAAAAGGAATGAGCAGTTCTTC. This gives the protein CASSPRTRAERKRNEQFF. Full variable domain (outside the CDR3, taken from reference TRBV13 and TRBJ2-1): AAGVIQSPRHLIKEKRETATLKCYPIPRHDTVYWYQQGPGQDPQFLISFYEKMQSDKGSIPDRFSAQQFSDYHSELNMSSLELGDSALYFCASSPRTRAERKRNEQFFGPGTRLTVL.

This clone appeared a few times. The gene calls are TRBV11-3 and TRBJ1-6; 7 positions agree with TRBD1. The junction had 8 bases not matched to a gene; V was cut back by 10 bases and J by 8 bases. The CDR3 extends over 13 amino acids. Germline V CDR1 and CDR2: SGHNT, YENEEA. CDR3: CATATGLDSPLHF. DNA for the CDR3: TGTGCCACCGCGACAGGGCTCGATTCACCCCTCCACTTT.

This chain joins TRBV2 and TRBJ1-6; a weak D match, TRBD1 (5 bases). This CDR3 has 16 amino acids. V was shortened by 7 bases and J by 3 bases, with 16 bases between the two germline ends. Germline loops: CDR1 SNHLY, CDR2 FYNNEI. The CDR3 nucleotides read TGTGCCAGCATCGGGACGGTCGGGAACTATAATTCACCCCTCCACTTT. Encoded protein: CASIGTVGNYNSPLHF.

V usage is TRBV7-9 and J usage is TRBJ2-1; 7 bases fit TRBD2. CDR1 is SEHNR, CDR2 FQNEAQ, per germline (reference sequence). Trimming at V came to 7 bases and at J to 1 base, leaving 10 bases not matched to a gene. The CDR3 is 16 residues long. CDR3 protein: CASIPSGGGSYNEQFF. The CDR3 nucleotides read TGTGCCAGCATCCCTTCTGGGGGAGGGTCCTACAATGAGCAGTTCTTC. Drawing the rest from reference TRBV7-9 and TRBJ2-1, the complete variable domain is DTGVSQNPRHKITKRGQNVTFRCDPISEHNRLYWYRQTLGQGPEFLTYFQNEAQLEKSRLLSDRFSAERPKGSFSTLEIQRTEQGDSAMYLCASIPSGGGSYNEQFFGPGTRLTVL.

This clone was seen only once. This sequence joins TRBV29-1 and TRBJ1-2, with TRBD1 as a possible D gene (5 bases). Germline V lookup: CDR1 SQVTM, CDR2 ANQGSEA. V lost 0 bases, J lost 5 bases, and 22 bases lay in between. This CDR3 is built from 17 residues. The CDR3 region is CSVEEDAGTPVGYGYTF. The CDR3 DNA reads as TGCAGCGTTGAAGAAGACGCCGGGACCCCCGTCGGGTATGGCTACACCTTC.

The rearrangement links TRBV6-1 to TRBJ1-5, with 7 nucleotides matching TRBD1. V lost 2 bases to trimming and J lost 6 bases; unmatched junction nucleotides: 10. The germline V gene encodes CDR1 MNHNS and CDR2 SASEGT. The CDR3 has 16 amino acids. The CDR3 here is CASSERQGLGSQPQHF. The CDR3 DNA sequence: TGTGCCAGCAGTGAAAGACAGGGTCTCGGTAGTCAGCCCCAGCATTTT.

The chain is built from TRBV7-9 and TRBJ2-6; 8 bases line up with TRBD2. Germline-derived CDR1 and CDR2 are SEHNR and FQNEAQ (reference sequence). The V and J ends lost 5 bases and 0 bases, in that order; junction bases with no gene match: 12. The CDR3 consists of 19 residues. The CDR3 here is CASSGRGGGPTSGANVLTF. CDR3 bases: TGTGCCAGCAGCGGACGAGGCGGGGGGCCGACCTCTGGGGCCAACGTCCTGACTTTC.

The chain uses TRBV11-2 and TRBJ2-1; TRBD2 matches at 10 bases. Germline CDR1 reads SGHAT; CDR2 reads FQNNGV. The V and J ends lost 3 bases and 2 bases, in that order; junction bases with no gene match: 4. The CDR3 is made up of 16 amino acids. CDR3 nucleotide sequence: TGTGCCAGCAGCTTCCGAGCGGGAGGGCCCTACAATGAGCAGTTCTTC. It specifies CASSFRAGGPYNEQFF.

This clone occurred once. This CDR3 reads CASSDPAGTGGRVGNQPQHF. CDR3 bases: TGTGCCAGCAGTGATCCGGCCGGGACAGGGGGCAGGGTTGGCAATCAGCCCCAGCATTTT. This rearrangement joins TRBV6-4 to TRBJ1-5; 12 positions match TRBD1. Trimming at V came to 3 bases and at J to 2 bases, leaving 14 bases not matched to a gene. The germline V gene encodes CDR1 MRHNA and CDR2 SNTAGT. This CDR3 is built from 20 residues.

This clone was seen once. CDR3 coding DNA: TGCGCCAGCACCCATGGACAGACTCAAGAGACCCAGTACTTC. Translated: CASTHGQTQETQYF. This rearrangement joins TRBV5-1 to TRBJ2-5; D might be TRBD1 (6 bases). The CDR3 contains 14 residues. Germline lookup yields CDR1 SGHRS and CDR2 YFSETQ. Trimming removed 6 bases from V and 2 bases from J, with 14 bases in between.

J is TRBJ2-1 and V is TRBV6-4, with 12 bases that match TRBD2. V was clipped by 3 bases and J by 7 bases; unmatched bases: 4. Germline V gives CDR1 MRHNA, CDR2 SNTAGT. This CDR3 has 15 residues. CDR3 protein: CASSETSGSHNEQFF. The CDR3 DNA is TGTGCCAGCAGTGAGACTAGCGGGAGTCATAATGAGCAGTTCTTC.

V usage is TRBV9 and J usage is TRBJ2-3; 10 nucleotides align to TRBD2. Germline-derived CDR1 and CDR2 are SGDLS and YYNGEE. The junction had 19 bases not matched to a gene; V was cut back by 4 bases and J by 2 bases. This CDR3 is built from 20 residues. CDR3 bases: TGTGCCAGCAGCCCTCGCGGGGACCTTAGACTAGCGGGCTACACAGATACGCAGTATTTT. It codes for CASSPRGDLRLAGYTDTQYF.

This rearrangement joins TRBV4-2 to TRBJ2-4; 8 bases are shared with TRBD2. The germline CDR1 and CDR2 sequences are LGHNA and YNFKEQ. V shed 0 bases, J shed 5 bases, and the junction held 6 bases outside the gene matches. The CDR3 consists of 16 residues. The chain's CDR3 is CASSQDGGTRQNIQYF. In DNA form, the CDR3 reads TGTGCCAGCAGCCAAGATGGAGGGACTAGGCAAAACATTCAGTACTTC.

The genes are TRBV19 and TRBJ2-5; D gene ambiguous. V lost 7 bases to trimming and J lost 5 bases, with 11 bases between them. This CDR3 is 12 amino acids long. Germline V gene sequence: CDR1 LNHDA, CDR2 SQIVND (reference sequence). The CDR3 region is CASNRLGETQYF. In DNA, the CDR3 is TGTGCCAGTAACCGATTGGGGGAGACCCAGTACTTC.